This T cell receptor (beta chain) was recorded in a study of blood T cell repertoires in COVID-19. Study details: PBMCs, B-cell-depleted T cells, or T cells provided the cDNA or gDNA that made up the material.

J was trimmed by 4 bases and V by 5 bases; bases with no gene match: 4. The CDR3 is 13 amino acids. Per germline, CDR1 SGHTA and CDR2 FQGTGA. In the original workflow: How many nucleated cells were present was estimated from reference gene primer amplification. This table comes from immunoSEQ multiplex PCR, and its TCRdb copy is limited to in-frame clones, with some not included. The D gene and trimming were derived from the DNA, and the V and J assignments and clone size from that table. The sample shows about 310,000 clones, 80% to 90% of them seen only once. Recovery meant two consecutive negative NP/OP PCR tests, professional clearance, or resolved symptoms. The sample holds one count of this clone.

This TCR derives from a woman between 18 and 29 years old who had recovered from COVID-19. The chain uses TRBV7-3 and TRBJ1-1; the match to TRBD1 covers 7 bases. The sequenced sample was PBMCs or T cells enriched from blood (not recorded which). The CDR3 coding sequence is TGTGCCAGCAGCCCGGGACAGCTCACTGAAGCTTTCTTT. Amino acid sequence: CASSPGQLTEAFF.